A single sample gave rise to the 14 T cell receptor beta chains below, sequenced in a study of post-analysis software for immune sequencing data. General observations from the study: The study found TRBV5-6, TRBV5-1 and TRBV20-1 among four to six TRBV segments more frequent in patients than controls.

Sequencing libraries made from TCR beta cDNA carried unique molecular identifiers. TCRdb ran MiXCR on the PCR reads and lists one entry per CDR3 protein. The table has 750,000 to 900,000 distinct CDR3 sequences, 35% to 55% seen once. Antigen specificity for these receptors is unknown. The source material was blood. All receptors come from a girl under 18 with multiple sclerosis.

The rearrangement uses TRBV30 and TRBJ2-3, with 8 bases matching TRBD2. J was trimmed by 4 bases and V by 5 bases; bases with no gene match: 2. CDR1 is GTSNPN, CDR2 SVGIG, per germline (reference sequence). The CDR3 consists of 12 residues. DNA for the CDR3: TGTGCCTGGGGACTAGCATCAGATACGCAGTATTTT. The encoded protein is CAWGLASDTQYF.

This clonotype was counted a few times. The chain recombines TRBV5-1 with TRBJ2-4; no definite D call. This CDR3 has 15 amino acids. Germline CDR1 reads SGHRS; CDR2 reads YFSETQ. Trimming removed 3 bases at V and 1 base at J, with 11 bases between. CDR3 region: CASSSALGAKNIQYF. In nucleotides, the CDR3 is TGCGCCAGCAGCTCGGCCCTTGGGGCCAAAAACATTCAGTACTTC.

J is TRBJ1-1 and V is TRBV5-1; perhaps TRBD1 as D (6 bases). Trimming took 3 bases from V and 0 from J, leaving 15 bases between them. The length of the CDR3 is 16 residues. Germline V gene lookup returns CDR1 SGHRS and CDR2 YFSETQ. CDR3 DNA: TGCGCCAGCAGCTCCGGCAGGGGCTTTATGAACACTGAAGCTTTCTTT. Encoded protein: CASSSGRGFMNTEAFF. Full variable domain (rest looked up from reference TRBV5-1 and TRBJ1-1): KAGVTQTPRYLIKTRGQQVTLSCSPISGHRSVSWYQQTPGQGLQFLFEYFSETQRNKGNFPGRFSGRQFSNSRSEMNVSTLELGDSALYLCASSSGRGFMNTEAFFGQGTRLTVV.

The V call is TRBV18, the J call TRBJ2-1, with 8 bases that match TRBD2. This CDR3 has 15 amino acids. Per the germline V gene, CDR1 is KGHSH and CDR2 is LQKENI. After removal of 2 bases from V and 4 bases from J, the junction contained 4 bases not matched to a gene. CDR3 coding DNA: TGTGCCAGCTCACCAACGGCTAGCGGGTACAATGAGCAGTTCTTC. Amino acid sequence: CASSPTASGYNEQFF. Variable domain in full (rest from reference TRBV18 and TRBJ2-1): NAGVMQNPRHLVRRRGQEARLRCSPMKGHSHVYWYRQLPEEGLKFMVYLQKENIIDESGMPKERFSAEFPKEGPSILRIQQVVRGDSAAYFCASSPTASGYNEQFFGPGTRLTVL.

This chain uses TRBV7-9 with TRBJ1-6, with TRBD1 matching 7 bases. With 7 bases clipped from V and 0 bases from J, the junction kept 9 bases outside the gene matches. Germline lookup yields CDR1 SEHNR and CDR2 FQNEAQ (reference sequence). The CDR3 has 17 amino acids. CDR3 sequence: CASNDRAGSSYNSPLHF. Here the CDR3 DNA reads TGTGCCAGCAATGACAGGGCTGGGAGCTCCTATAATTCACCCCTCCACTTT. Combining the CDR3 with reference TRBV7-9 and TRBJ1-6 gives the whole variable domain DTGVSQNPRHKITKRGQNVTFRCDPISEHNRLYWYRQTLGQGPEFLTYFQNEAQLEKSRLLSDRFSAERPKGSFSTLEIQRTEQGDSAMYLCASNDRAGSSYNSPLHFGNGTRLTVT.

This chain uses TRBV4-3 with TRBJ1-1; 9 bases agree with TRBD1. Germline V CDR1 and CDR2: LGHNA, YSLEER. This CDR3 has 15 residues. V trimming: 1 base; J trimming: 3 bases; junction bases outside the gene matches: 3. The CDR3 DNA reads as TGCGCCAGCAGCCAAGTCTGGACAGGGGACACTGAAGCTTTCTTT. It yields the protein CASSQVWTGDTEAFF.

The V call is TRBV20-1, the J call TRBJ2-7; D perhaps matches TRBD2 (6 bases). Germline CDR1 reads DFQATT; CDR2 reads SNEGSKA (reference sequence). The CDR3 is made up of 17 amino acids. V dropped 0 bases and J dropped 1 base, with 19 bases sitting between them. CDR3 protein: CSARDGLGDLGSYEQYF. The CDR3 DNA follows: TGCAGTGCTAGAGATGGGCTAGGGGACTTGGGGTCCTACGAGCAGTACTTC.

The chain employs TRBV11-2 and TRBJ2-1; TRBD2 is a possible D gene (7 bases). Between the trimmed V and J ends, which lost 5 bases and 0 bases, there was a span of 17 bases. This CDR3 is 17 amino acids long. From germline, CDR1 is SGHAT and CDR2 FQNNGV. The CDR3 region is CASSAAGAGSSYNEQFF. As DNA, the CDR3 is TGTGCCAGCAGCGCCGCGGGGGCGGGCAGCTCCTACAATGAGCAGTTCTTC. The variable domain in full, with the rest retrieved from reference TRBV11-2 and TRBJ2-1, is EAGVAQSPRYKIIEKRQSVAFWCNPISGHATLYWYQQILGQGPKLLIQFQNNGVVDDSQLPKDRFSAERLKGVDSTLKIQPAKLEDSAVYLCASSAAGAGSSYNEQFFGPGTRLTVL.

The chain joins TRBV12-3 or TRBV12-4 to TRBJ1-2, with D uncertain. The CDR3 spans 13 residues. With 7 bases removed from V and 7 bases from J, the gap between germline ends came to 16 bases. The CDR3 region is CASMELGPGGYTF. The CDR3 nucleotides read TGTGCCAGCATGGAACTTGGGCCGGGTGGCTACACCTTC.

The chain links TRBV7-2 to TRBJ2-7, with no clear D. CDR1 is SGHTA and CDR2 is FQGNSA in the germline V gene. Trimming stripped 5 bases from V and 4 bases from J, with 9 bases between. The CDR3 extends over 12 amino acids. Here the CDR3 reads CASSTARYEQYF. CDR3 nucleotides: TGTGCCAGCAGCACCGCTAGGTACGAGCAGTACTTC. Full variable domain (outside the CDR3, taken from reference TRBV7-2 and TRBJ2-7): GAGVSQSPSNKVTEKGKDVELRCDPISGHTALYWYRQSLGQGLEFLIYFQGNSAPDKSGLPSDRFSAERTGGSVSTLTIQRTQQEDSAVYLCASSTARYEQYFGPGTRLTVT.

The chain recombines TRBV20-1 with TRBJ2-1, with D unresolved. This CDR3 is built from 12 residues. Germline V gene data show CDR1 as DFQATT and CDR2 as SNEGSKA (reference sequence). The V end lost 2 bases, the J end lost 8 bases, and 10 bases lay between the germline ends. The CDR3 reads CSARTYNDEQFF. The CDR3 DNA sequence: TGCAGTGCTAGAACTTACAACGATGAGCAGTTCTTC.

J is TRBJ2-7 and V is TRBV20-1, with 8 bases aligning to TRBD1. The V and J ends lost 3 bases and 2 bases, in that order; junction bases with no gene match: 6. The CDR3 sequence is 14 residues long. Germline loops: CDR1 DFQATT, CDR2 SNEGSKA (reference sequence). CDR3: CSARDREWAYEQYF. Written as DNA, the CDR3 is TGCAGTGCTAGGGACAGGGAGTGGGCCTACGAGCAGTACTTC.

The rearrangement links TRBV2 to TRBJ2-1; D is unresolved. The ends were cut back, 10 bases at V and 2 bases at J, with 0 bases in the middle. The CDR3 consists of 9 residues. Germline CDR1 reads SNHLY; CDR2 reads FYNNEI. The chain's CDR3 is CATYNEQFF. The CDR3 DNA is TGTGCCACCTACAATGAGCAGTTCTTC.

The chain carries TRBV2 and TRBJ1-2; tentative D call: TRBD1 (5 bases). The V end was cut by 9 bases, the J end by 10 bases, with 18 bases between. There are 12 residues in the CDR3. Germline CDR1 SNHLY, CDR2 FYNNEI. CDR3 nucleotides: TGTGCCAGTCAGGGCAGGGTGAGGGTCTACACCTTC. This translates into CASQGRVRVYTF.